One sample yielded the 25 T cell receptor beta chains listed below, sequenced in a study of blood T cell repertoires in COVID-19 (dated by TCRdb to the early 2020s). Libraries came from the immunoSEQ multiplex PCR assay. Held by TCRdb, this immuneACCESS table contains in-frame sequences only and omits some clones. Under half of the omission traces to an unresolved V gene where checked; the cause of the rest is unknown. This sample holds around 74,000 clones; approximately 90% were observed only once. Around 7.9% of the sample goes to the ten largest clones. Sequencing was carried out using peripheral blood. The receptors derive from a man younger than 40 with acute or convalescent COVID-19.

In DNA form, the CDR3 reads TGTGCCAGTGGACAGCGCCGAGAAATATATGGCTACACCTTC. Translation gives CASGQRREIYGYTF. The J gene is TRBJ1-2, the V gene TRBV19; possible D gene TRBD1, 6 bases. CDR1 and CDR2 from the germline V gene are LNHDA and SQIVND (reference sequence). This CDR3 contains 14 residues. Trimming took off 8 bases at V and 5 bases at J, with 18 bases between the two ends.

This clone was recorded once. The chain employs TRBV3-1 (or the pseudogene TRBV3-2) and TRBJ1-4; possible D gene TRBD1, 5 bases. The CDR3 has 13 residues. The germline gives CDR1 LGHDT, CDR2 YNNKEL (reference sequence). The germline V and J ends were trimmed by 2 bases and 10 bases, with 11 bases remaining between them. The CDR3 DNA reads TGTGCCAGCAGCCAACAGGGCCAGGGAAAACTGTTTTTT. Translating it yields CASSQQGQGKLFF.

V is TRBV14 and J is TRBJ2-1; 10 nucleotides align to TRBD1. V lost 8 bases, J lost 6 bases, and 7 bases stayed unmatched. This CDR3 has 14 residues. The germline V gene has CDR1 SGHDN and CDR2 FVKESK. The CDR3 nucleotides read TGTGCCAGCGGTTCCGGGACAGGGGTCAATGAGCAGTTCTTC. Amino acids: CASGSGTGVNEQFF.

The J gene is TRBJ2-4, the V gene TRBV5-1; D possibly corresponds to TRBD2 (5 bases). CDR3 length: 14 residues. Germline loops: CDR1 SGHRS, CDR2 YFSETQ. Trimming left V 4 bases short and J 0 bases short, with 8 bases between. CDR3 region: CASSLDLAKNIQYF. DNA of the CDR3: TGCGCCAGCAGCCTGGACTTAGCCAAAAACATTCAGTACTTC.

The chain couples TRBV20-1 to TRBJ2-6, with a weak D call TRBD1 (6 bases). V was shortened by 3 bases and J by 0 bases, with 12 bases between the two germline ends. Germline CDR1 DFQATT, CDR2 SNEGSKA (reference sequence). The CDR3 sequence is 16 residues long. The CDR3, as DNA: TGCAGTGCTAGTTCAGGACAGTACTCTGGGGCCAACGTCCTGACTTTC. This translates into CSASSGQYSGANVLTF.

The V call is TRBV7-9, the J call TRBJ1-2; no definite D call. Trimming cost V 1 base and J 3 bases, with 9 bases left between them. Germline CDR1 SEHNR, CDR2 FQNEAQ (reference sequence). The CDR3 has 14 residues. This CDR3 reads CASSLGLPYYGYTF. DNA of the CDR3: TGTGCCAGCAGCTTAGGACTCCCCTACTATGGCTACACCTTC. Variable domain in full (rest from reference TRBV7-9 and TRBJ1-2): DTGVSQNPRHKITKRGQNVTFRCDPISEHNRLYWYRQTLGQGPEFLTYFQNEAQLEKSRLLSDRFSAERPKGSFSTLEIQRTEQGDSAMYLCASSLGLPYYGYTFGSGTRLTVV.

The CDR3 DNA follows: TGTGCCACCGCACAGGGTTCGGTCGTAAATGGCTACACCTTC. This sequence encodes CATAQGSVVNGYTF. The V call is TRBV19, the J call TRBJ1-2; a weak D match, TRBD1 (6 bases). Germline values: CDR1 LNHDA, CDR2 SQIVND (reference sequence). Trimming removed 10 bases from V and 6 bases from J, with 21 bases in between. The CDR3 is made up of 14 amino acids.

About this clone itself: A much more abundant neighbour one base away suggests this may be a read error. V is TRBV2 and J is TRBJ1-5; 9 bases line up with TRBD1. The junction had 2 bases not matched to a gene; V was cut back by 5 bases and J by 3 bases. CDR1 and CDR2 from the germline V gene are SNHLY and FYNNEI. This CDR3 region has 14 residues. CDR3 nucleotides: TGTGCCAGCAGTCTACAGGGGGCCAATCAGCCCCAGCATTTT. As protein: CASSLQGANQPQHF.

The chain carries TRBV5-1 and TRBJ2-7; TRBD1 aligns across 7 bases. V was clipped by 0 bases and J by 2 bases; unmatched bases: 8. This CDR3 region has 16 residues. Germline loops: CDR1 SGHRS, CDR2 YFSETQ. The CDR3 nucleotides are TGCGCCAGCAGCTTGGGTTGGACAGGTTTAGCCTACGAGCAGTACTTC. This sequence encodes CASSLGWTGLAYEQYF.

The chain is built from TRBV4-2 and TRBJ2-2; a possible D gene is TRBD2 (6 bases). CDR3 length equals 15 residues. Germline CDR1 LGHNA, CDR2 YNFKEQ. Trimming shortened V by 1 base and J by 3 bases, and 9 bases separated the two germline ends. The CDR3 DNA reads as TGTGCCAGCAGCCAAGCACGGGACTACACCGGGGAGCTGTTTTTT. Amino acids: CASSQARDYTGELFF.

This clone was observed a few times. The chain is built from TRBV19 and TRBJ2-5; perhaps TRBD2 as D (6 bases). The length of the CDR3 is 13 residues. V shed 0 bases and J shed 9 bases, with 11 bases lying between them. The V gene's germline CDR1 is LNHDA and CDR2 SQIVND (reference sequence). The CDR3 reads CASSIDETGAQYF. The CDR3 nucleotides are TGTGCCAGTAGTATAGACGAAACGGGGGCCCAGTACTTC.

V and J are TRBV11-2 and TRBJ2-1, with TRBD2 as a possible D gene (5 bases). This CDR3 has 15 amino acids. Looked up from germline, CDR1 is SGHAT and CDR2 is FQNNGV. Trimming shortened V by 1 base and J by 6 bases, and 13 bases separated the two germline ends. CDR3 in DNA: TGTGCCAGCAGCTTAGTCCGGACTCCGTCCAATGAGCAGTTCTTC. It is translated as CASSLVRTPSNEQFF.

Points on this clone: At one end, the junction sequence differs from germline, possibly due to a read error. The CDR3 sequence is CASSLEGPGQEVFF. CDR3 DNA: TGTGCCAGCAGCTTAGAGGGGCCCGGACAGGAGGTGTTTTTT. This sequence joins TRBV7-2 and TRBJ2-2, with 7 bases aligning to TRBD1. CDR1 is SGHTA and CDR2 is FQGNSA in the germline V gene. The length of the CDR3 is 14 residues.

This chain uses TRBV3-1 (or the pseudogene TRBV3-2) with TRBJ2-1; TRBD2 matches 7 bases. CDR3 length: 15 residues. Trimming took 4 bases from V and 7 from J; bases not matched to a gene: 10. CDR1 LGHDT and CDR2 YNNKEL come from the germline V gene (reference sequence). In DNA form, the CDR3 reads TGTGCCAGCAGCCTTCGGACTAGTGGCCTTAATGAGCAGTTCTTC. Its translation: CASSLRTSGLNEQFF.

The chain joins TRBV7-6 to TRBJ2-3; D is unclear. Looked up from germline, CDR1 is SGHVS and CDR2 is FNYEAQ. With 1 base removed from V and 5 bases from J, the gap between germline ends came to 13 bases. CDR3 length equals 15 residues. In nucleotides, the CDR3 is TGTGCCAGCAGCTTAGGTGCGGTTAGAGGAGATACGCAGTATTTT. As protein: CASSLGAVRGDTQYF.

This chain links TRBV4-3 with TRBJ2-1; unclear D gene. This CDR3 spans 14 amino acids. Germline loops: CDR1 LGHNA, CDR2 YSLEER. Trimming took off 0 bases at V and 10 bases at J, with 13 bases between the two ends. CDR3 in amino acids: CASSQDDSVYEQFF. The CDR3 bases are TGCGCCAGCAGCCAAGATGACTCGGTGTACGAGCAGTTCTTC.

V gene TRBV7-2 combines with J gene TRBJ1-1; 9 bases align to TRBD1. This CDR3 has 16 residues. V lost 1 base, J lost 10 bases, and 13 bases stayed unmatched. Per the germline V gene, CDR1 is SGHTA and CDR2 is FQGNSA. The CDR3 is CASSLGYAGTGKGAFF. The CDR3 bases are TGTGCCAGCAGCTTAGGTTATGCGGGGACAGGGAAGGGAGCTTTCTTT. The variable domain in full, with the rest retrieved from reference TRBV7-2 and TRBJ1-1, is GAGVSQSPSNKVTEKGKDVELRCDPISGHTALYWYRQSLGQGLEFLIYFQGNSAPDKSGLPSDRFSAERTGGSVSTLTIQRTQQEDSAVYLCASSLGYAGTGKGAFFGQGTRLTVV.

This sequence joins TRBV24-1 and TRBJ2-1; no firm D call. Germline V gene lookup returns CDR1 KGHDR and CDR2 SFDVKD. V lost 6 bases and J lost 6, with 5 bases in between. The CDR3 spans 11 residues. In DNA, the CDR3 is TGTGCCACCAGTTGGCTCAATGAGCAGTTCTTC. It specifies CATSWLNEQFF.

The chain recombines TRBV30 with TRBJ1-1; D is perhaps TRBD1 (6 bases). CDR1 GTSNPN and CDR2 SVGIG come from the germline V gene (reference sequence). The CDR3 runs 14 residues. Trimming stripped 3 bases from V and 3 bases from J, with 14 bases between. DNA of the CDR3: TGTGCCTGGAGGGGGCAGGGGCTCTACACTGAAGCTTTCTTT. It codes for CAWRGQGLYTEAFF.

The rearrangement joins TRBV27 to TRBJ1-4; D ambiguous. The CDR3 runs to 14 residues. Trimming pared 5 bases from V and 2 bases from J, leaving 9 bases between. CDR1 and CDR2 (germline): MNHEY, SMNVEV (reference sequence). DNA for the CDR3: TGTGCCAGCAGTCGGGGTTGGACTAATGAAAAACTGTTTTTT. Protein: CASSRGWTNEKLFF.

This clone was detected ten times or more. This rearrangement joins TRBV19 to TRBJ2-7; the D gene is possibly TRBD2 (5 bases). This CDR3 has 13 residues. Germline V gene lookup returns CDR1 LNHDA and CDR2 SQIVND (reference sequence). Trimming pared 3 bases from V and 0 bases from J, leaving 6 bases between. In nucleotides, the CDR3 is TGTGCCAGTAGTATGACTACCTCCTACGAGCAGTACTTC. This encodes CASSMTTSYEQYF.

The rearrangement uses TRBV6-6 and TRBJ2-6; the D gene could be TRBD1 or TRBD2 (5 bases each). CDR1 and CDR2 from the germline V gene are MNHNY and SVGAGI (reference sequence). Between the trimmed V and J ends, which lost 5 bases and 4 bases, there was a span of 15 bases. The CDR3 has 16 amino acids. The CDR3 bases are TGTGCCAGCAGTCGACAGTCGGGGTGGGGGGCCAACGTCCTGACTTTC. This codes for CASSRQSGWGANVLTF.

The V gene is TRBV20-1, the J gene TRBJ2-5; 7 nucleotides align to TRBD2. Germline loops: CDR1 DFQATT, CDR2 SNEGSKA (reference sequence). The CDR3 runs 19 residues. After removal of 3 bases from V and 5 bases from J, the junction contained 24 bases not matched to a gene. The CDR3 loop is CSASPPLASGKSRAETQYF. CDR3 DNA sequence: TGCAGTGCTAGTCCCCCCCTGGCAAGCGGGAAATCGAGGGCGGAGACCCAGTACTTC.

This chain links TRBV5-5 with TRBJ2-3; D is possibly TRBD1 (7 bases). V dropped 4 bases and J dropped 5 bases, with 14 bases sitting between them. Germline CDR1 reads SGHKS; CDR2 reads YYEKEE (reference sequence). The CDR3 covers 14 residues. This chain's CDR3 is CASSQQGGGDTQYF. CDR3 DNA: TGTGCCAGCAGCCAGCAGGGGGGAGGAGATACGCAGTATTTT.

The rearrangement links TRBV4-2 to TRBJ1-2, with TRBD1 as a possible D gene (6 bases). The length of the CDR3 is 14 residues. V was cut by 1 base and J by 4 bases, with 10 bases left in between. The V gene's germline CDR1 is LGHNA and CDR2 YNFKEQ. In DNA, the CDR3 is TGTGCCAGCAGCCAAGGGGACACCAGCTATGGCTACACCTTC. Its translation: CASSQGDTSYGYTF.